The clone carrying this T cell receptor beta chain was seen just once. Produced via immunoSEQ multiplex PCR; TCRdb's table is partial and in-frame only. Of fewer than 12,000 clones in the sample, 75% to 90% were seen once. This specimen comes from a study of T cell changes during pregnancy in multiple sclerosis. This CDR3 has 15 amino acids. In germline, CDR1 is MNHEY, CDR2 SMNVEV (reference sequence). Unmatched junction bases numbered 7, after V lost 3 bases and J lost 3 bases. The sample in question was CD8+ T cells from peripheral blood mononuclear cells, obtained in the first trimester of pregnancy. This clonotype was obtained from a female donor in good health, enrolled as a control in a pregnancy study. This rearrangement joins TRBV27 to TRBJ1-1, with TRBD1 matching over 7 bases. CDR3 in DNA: TGTGCCAGCAGTTTCGGACAGGCTTTTCACACTGAAGCTTTCTTT. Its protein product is CASSFGQAFHTEAFF.